The text below deals with one T cell receptor beta chain. The antigen it recognizes is unknown. Base qualities are not recorded, but no much larger clone differs from it by a single base. Between the V and J ends, shortened by 1 base and 5 bases respectively, the junction contains 11 bases. Taken from the germline V gene (reference sequence), the CDR1 and CDR2 loops are SEHNR and FQNEAQ. Reading from cysteine to phenylalanine, the CDR3 counts 14 amino acids. The read is trimmed to its CDR3 DNA, 42 bases read in frame from base 1. Each collaborating institution followed its own protocols to collect whole blood in K2EDTA tubes. For TCRbeta analysis, collaborators shipped samples as frozen whole blood, isolated PBMCs, or DNA extracted from either of those sample types. The data originate from a study of blood T cell repertoires in COVID-19 (dated by TCRdb to 2020 to 2022). In the study overall: Samples covering the acute and convalescent phases of COVID-19 were provided by collaborators in the United States, Italy and Spain. The material from the prospective study consisted of cDNA or gDNA derived from T cells, B-cell-depleted T cells, or PBMCs. The dataset comprised deeply sampled blood TCRbeta repertoires from subjects exposed to, actively infected with, or recovered from COVID-19. A freely available public database, intended as a resource for researchers studying the immune response to SARS-CoV-2, is where the repertoires were released. The samples were drawn from the first 160 participants of the ongoing ImmuneRACE study and from 950 to 1,500 subjects provided by 6 global collaborators. Sample metadata almost always included a de-identified subject ID, COVID-19 status, age in years and sex. Where HLA class I and class II types were available, the types were taken from metadata supplied by the sample provider, not from assay-based typing.

TCRbeta CDR3 regions were amplified from genomic DNA by means of the immunoSEQ Assay, a bias-controlled multiplex PCR. On the study's bioinformatics: The number of nucleated cells in each sample was estimated by amplification of reference gene primers within the assay. Sequence reads were collapsed and filtered to measure the absolute abundance of every unique TCRbeta CDR3 rearrangement. For each sample, productive Simpson clonality was calculated by taking the square root of Simpson's diversity index across productive rearrangements. Entries here come from immuneACCESS through TCRdb and include only in-frame sequences with V and J called. Some clones fail to appear in such tables; in the studies checked, an unresolved V gene covers under half of the shortfall, and the cause of the remainder is unknown. V and J calls and clone size are as listed in that table; D and trimming were resolved from the DNA. The sample has tens of thousands of clones on record, over 80% of them singletons. Jointly, the top ten make up 11% of the sample.

The research as a whole found: Clinical and demographic metadata were provided uncurated, with the amount varying by source and participant.

This chain is built from TRBV7-9 and TRBJ2-5; perhaps TRBD1 is the D gene, with 5 bases matching. The receptor comes from a man older than 75 with acute or convalescent COVID-19. Sequencing was done on a sample of peripheral blood. The CDR3: CASSLGSGKETQYF. The nucleotide sequence reads as follows: TGTGCCAGCAGCTTAGGCTCAGGGAAGGAGACCCAGTACTTC.